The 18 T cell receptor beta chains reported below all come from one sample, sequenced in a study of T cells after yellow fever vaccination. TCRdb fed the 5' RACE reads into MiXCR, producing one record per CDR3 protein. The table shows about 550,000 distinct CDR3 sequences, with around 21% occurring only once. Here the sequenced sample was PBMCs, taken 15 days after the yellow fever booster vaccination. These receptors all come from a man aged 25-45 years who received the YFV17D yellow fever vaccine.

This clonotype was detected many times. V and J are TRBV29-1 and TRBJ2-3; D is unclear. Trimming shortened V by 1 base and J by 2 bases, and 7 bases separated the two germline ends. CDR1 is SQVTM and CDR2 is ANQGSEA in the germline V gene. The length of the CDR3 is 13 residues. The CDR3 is CSVEGSNTDTQYF. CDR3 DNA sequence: TGCAGCGTTGAAGGAAGCAACACAGATACGCAGTATTTT.

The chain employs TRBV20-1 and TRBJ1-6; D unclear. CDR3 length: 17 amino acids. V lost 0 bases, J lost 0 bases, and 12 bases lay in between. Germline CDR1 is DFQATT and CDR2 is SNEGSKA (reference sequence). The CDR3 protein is CSARDFGLSSYNSPLHF. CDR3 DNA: TGCAGTGCTAGAGATTTCGGGCTTAGCTCCTATAATTCACCCCTCCACTTT.

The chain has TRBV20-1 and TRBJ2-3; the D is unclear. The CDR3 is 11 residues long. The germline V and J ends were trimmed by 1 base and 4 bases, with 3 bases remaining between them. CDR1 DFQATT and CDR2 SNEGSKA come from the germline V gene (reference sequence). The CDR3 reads CSARASDTQYF. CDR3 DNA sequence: TGCAGTGCTAGAGCTTCAGATACGCAGTATTTT.

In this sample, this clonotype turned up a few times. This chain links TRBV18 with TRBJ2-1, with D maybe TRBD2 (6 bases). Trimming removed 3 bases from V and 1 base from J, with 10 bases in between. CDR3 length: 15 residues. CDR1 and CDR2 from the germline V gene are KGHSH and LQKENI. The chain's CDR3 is CASSPVEGSYNEQFF. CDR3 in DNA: TGTGCCAGCTCACCGGTGGAGGGGTCCTACAATGAGCAGTTCTTC.

CDR3: CASSAGQGSYNEQFF. The CDR3 DNA reads as TGTGCCAGCAGCGCAGGCCAGGGGTCCTACAATGAGCAGTTCTTC. The chain links TRBV5-5 to TRBJ2-1; possibly TRBD1 for D (6 bases). From germline, CDR1 is SGHKS and CDR2 YYEKEE (reference sequence). V was trimmed by 4 bases and J by 1 base, leaving 12 bases between them. The CDR3 contains 15 residues.

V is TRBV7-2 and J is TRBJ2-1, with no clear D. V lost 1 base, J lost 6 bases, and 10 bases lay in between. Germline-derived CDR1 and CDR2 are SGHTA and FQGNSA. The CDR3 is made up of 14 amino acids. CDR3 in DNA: TGTGCCAGCAGCTTAGACGGAGTTGTCAATGAGCAGTTCTTC. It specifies CASSLDGVVNEQFF.

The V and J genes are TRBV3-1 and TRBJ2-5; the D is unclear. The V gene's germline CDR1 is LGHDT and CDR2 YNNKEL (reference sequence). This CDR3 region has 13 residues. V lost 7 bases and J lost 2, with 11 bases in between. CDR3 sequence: CASKSGGQETQYF. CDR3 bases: TGTGCCAGCAAGTCTGGCGGACAAGAGACCCAGTACTTC.

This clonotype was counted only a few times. The CDR3 sequence is CASSFVSGVNTGELFF. The CDR3 DNA is TGTGCCAGCAGTTTCGTAAGTGGTGTGAACACCGGGGAGCTGTTTTTT. J is TRBJ2-2 and V is TRBV27; no clear D. Germline CDR1 reads MNHEY; CDR2 reads SMNVEV (reference sequence). This CDR3 region has 16 residues. V lost 3 bases and J 1 base, leaving 12 bases between the germline ends.

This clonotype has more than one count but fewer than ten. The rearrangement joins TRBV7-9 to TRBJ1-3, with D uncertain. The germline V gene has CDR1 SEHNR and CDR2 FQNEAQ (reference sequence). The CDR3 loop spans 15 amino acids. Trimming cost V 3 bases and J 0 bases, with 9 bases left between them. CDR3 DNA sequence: TGTGCCAGCAGCTTTAGGGCGAGCTCTGGAAACACCATATATTTT. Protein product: CASSFRASSGNTIYF.

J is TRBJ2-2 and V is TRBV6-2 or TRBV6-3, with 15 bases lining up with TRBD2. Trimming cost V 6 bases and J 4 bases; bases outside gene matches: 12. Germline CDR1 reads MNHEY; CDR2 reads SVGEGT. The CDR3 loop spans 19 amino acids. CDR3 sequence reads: CASSILGLAGGSGTGELFF. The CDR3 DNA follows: TGTGCCAGCAGCATCTTGGGACTAGCGGGAGGATCCGGCACCGGGGAGCTGTTTTTT.

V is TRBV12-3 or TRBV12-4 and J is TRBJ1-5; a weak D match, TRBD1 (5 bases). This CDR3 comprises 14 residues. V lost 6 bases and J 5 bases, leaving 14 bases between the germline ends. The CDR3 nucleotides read TGTGCCAGCAGCCCGGGGACCGTGGATCAGCCCCAGCATTTT. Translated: CASSPGTVDQPQHF.

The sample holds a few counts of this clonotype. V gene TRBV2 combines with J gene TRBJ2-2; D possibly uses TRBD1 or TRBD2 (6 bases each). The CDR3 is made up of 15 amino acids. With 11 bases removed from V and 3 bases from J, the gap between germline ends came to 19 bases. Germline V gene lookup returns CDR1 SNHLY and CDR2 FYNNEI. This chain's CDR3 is CAVPRGRVDTGELFF. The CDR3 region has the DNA TGTGCCGTCCCCCGGGGGCGGGTCGACACCGGGGAGCTGTTTTTT. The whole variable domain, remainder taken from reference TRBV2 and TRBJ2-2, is EPEVTQTPSHQVTQMGQEVILRCVPISNHLYFYWYRQILGQKVEFLVSFYNNEISEKSEIFDDQFSVERPDGSNFTLKIRSTKLEDSAMYFCAVPRGRVDTGELFFGEGSRLTVL.

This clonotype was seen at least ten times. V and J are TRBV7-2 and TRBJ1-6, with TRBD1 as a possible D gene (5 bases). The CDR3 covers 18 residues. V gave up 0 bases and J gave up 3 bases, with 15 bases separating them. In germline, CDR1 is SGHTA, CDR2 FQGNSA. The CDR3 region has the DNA TGTGCCAGCAGCTTAGCAACGCAGGGAACGTACTATAATTCACCCCTCCACTTT. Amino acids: CASSLATQGTYYNSPLHF.

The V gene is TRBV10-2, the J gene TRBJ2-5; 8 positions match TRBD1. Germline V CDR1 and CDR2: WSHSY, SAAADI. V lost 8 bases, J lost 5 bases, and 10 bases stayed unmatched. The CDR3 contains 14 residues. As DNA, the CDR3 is TGCGCCAGCGCTAGAAACAGGGGGAGTGAGACCCAGTACTTC. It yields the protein CASARNRGSETQYF.

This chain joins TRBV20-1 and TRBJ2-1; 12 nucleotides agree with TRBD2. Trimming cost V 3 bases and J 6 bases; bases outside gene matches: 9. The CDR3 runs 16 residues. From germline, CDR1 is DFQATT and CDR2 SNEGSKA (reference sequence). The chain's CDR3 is CSARDQGLAGLNEQFF. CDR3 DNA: TGCAGTGCTAGGGACCAGGGACTAGCGGGCCTCAATGAGCAGTTCTTC.

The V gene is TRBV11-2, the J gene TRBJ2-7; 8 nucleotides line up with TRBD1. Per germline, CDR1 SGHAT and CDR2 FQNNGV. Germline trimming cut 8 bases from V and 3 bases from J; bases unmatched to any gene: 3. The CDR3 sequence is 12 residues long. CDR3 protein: CASQGAHYEQYF. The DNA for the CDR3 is TGTGCCAGCCAGGGGGCGCACTACGAGCAGTACTTC.

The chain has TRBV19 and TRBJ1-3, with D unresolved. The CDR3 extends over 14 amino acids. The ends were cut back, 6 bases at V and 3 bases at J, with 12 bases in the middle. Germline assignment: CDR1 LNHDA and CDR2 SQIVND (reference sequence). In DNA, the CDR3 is TGTGCCAGTAGCAAGGTACTTTTTGGAAACACCATATATTTT. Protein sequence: CASSKVLFGNTIYF.

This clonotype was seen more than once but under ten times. The CDR3 loop reads CASSPPSGYGYTF. CDR3 DNA sequence: TGTGCCAGCAGCCCCCCGTCTGGCTATGGCTACACCTTC. The chain links TRBV3-1 to TRBJ1-2, with unresolved D. There are 13 residues in the CDR3. With 4 bases removed from V and 4 bases from J, the gap between germline ends came to 10 bases. Germline CDR1 is LGHDT and CDR2 is YNNKEL (reference sequence).